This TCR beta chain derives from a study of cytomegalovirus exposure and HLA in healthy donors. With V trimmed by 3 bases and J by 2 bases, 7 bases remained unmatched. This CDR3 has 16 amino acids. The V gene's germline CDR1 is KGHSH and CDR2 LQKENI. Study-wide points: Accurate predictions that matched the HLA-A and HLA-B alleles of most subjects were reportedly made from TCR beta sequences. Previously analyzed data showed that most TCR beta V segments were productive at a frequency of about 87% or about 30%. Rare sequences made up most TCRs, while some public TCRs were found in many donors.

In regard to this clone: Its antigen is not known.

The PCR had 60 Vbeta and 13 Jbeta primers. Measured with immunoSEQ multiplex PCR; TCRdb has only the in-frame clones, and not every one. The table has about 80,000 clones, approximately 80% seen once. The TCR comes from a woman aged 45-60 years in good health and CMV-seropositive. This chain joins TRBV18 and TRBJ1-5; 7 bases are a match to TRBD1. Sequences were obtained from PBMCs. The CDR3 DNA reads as TGTGCCAGCTCACCTAACAGGGGTCAGGGCAATCAGCCCCAGCATTTT. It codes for CASSPNRGQGNQPQHF.